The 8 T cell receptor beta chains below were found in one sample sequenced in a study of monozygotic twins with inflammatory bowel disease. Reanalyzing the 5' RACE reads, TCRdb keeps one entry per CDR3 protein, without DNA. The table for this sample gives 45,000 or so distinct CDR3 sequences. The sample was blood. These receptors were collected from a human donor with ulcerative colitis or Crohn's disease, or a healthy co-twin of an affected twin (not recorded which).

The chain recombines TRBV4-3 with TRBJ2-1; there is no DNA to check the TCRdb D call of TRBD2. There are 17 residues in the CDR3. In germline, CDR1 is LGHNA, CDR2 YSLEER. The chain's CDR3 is CASSHSTSGLSYNEQFF.

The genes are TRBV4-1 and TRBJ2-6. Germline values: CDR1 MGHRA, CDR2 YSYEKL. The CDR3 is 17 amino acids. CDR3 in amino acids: CASSQDWQGSGANVLTF.

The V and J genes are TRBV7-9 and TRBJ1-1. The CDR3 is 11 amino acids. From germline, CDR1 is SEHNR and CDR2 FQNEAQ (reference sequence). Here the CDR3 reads CASSVNTEAFF.

The CDR3 here is CASSQEGHGNTIYF. The gene calls are TRBV18 and TRBJ1-3. Looked up from germline, CDR1 is KGHSH and CDR2 is LQKENI. This CDR3 contains 14 residues.

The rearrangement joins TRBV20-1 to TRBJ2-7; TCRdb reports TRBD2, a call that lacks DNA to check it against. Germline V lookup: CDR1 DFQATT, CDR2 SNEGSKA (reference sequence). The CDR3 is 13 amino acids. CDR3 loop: CSAKTPGLVVQYF.

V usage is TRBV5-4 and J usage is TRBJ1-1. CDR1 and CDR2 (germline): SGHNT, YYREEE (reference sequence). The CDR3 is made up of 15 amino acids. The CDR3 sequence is CASSPLKGEVTEAFF.

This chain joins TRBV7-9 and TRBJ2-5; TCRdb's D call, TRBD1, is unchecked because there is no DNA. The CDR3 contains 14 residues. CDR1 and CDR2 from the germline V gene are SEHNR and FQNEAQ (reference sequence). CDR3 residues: CASSHRDREETQYF.

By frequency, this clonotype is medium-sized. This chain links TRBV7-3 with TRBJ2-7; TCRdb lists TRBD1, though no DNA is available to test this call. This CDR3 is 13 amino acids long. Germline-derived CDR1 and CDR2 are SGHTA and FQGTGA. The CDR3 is CASSVGEGVEQYF.